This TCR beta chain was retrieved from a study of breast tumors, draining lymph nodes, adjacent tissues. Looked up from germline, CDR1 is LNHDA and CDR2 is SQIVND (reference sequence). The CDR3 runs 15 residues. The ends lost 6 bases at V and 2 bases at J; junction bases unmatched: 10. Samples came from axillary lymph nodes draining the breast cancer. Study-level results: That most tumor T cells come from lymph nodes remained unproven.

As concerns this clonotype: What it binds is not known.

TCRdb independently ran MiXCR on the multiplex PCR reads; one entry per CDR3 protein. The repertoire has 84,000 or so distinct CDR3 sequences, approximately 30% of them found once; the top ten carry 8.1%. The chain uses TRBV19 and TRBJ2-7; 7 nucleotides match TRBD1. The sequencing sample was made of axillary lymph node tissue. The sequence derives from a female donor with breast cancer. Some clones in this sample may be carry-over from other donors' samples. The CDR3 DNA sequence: TGTGCCAGTAGCCGGGACAGTTCAGGAGCCTACGAGCAGTACTTC. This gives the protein CASSRDSSGAYEQYF.